The clone carrying this T cell receptor (beta chain) has a single count. The source of the sample is a study of shared clonotypes between healthy human individuals. Method: immunoSEQ multiplex PCR; TCRdb's copy keeps in-frame clones and lacks some. The profile shows 950,000 to 1,100,000 clones, around 82% of them singletons. The CDR3 contains 14 residues. V lost 4 bases and J lost 2, with 13 bases in between. The germline CDR1 and CDR2 sequences are SGHRS and YFSETQ. The sequenced sample consisted of memory CD4+ T cells from PBMCs. The sample's subset: CD45RA-negative fraction. This receptor was taken from a man between 18 and 29 years old in good health. Some clones in this sample may be carry-over from other donors' samples. This chain uses TRBV5-1 with TRBJ2-7; no definite D call. The CDR3 nucleotides read TGCGCCAGCAGCCGGCTGGCAGGCCCCTACGAGCAGTACTTC. Residues: CASSRLAGPYEQYF.